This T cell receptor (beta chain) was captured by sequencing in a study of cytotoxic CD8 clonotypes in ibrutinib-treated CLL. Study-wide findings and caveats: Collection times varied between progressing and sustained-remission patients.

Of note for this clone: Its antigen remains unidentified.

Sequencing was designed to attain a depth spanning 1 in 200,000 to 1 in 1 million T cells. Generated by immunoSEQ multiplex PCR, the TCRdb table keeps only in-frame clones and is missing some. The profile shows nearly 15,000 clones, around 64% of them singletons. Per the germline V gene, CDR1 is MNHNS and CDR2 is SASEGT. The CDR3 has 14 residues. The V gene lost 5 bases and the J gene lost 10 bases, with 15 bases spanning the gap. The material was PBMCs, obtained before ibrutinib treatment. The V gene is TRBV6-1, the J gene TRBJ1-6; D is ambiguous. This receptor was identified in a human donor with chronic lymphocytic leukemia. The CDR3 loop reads CASSSGGEGSPLHF. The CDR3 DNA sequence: TGTGCCAGCAGTTCGGGAGGAGAGGGATCACCCCTCCACTTT.